This T cell receptor (beta chain) was documented in a study of blood T cell repertoires in COVID-19. On the study more broadly: Both acute and convalescent COVID-19 samples were obtained from the United States, Italy and Spain.

In the authors' workflow: Estimates of nucleated cell counts were drawn from the amplification of reference gene primers. Clones were sequenced by immunoSEQ multiplex PCR, and TCRdb holds only the in-frame ones, with some missing. The V and J calls and clone size are taken from that table; D and trimming were inferred from the DNA. The table has approximately 310,000 clones, approximately 83% seen once; the top ten hold roughly 2%. The study drew participants aged about 18 to 95 years from approximately 23 US areas. Participants had their cohort set by participant-reported clinical history. Per germline, CDR1 SGHRS and CDR2 YFSETQ. V dropped 1 base and J dropped 0 bases, with 8 bases sitting between them. The CDR3 has 15 residues.

The V and J genes are TRBV5-1 and TRBJ1-3, with D perhaps matching TRBD1 (6 bases). The receptor was isolated from a man younger than 45 who had recovered from COVID-19. The sample taken for sequencing was PBMCs or T cells enriched from blood (not recorded which). In DNA, the CDR3 is TGCGCCAGCAGCTTGACAGGGATCTCTGGAAACACCATATATTTT. Protein: CASSLTGISGNTIYF.